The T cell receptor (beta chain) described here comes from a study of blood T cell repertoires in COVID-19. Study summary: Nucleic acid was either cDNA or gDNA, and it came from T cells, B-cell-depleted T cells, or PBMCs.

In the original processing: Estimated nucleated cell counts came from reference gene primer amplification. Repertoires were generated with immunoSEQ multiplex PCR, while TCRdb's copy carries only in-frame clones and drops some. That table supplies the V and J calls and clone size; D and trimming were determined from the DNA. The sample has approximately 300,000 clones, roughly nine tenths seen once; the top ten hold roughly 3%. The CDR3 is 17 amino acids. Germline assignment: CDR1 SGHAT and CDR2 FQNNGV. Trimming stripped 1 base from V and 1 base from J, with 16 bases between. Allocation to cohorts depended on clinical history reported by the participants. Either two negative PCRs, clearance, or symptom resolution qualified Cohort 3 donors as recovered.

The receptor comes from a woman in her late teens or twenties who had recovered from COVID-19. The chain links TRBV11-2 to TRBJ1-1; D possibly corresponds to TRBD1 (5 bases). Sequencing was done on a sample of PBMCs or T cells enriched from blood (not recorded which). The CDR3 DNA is TGTGCCAGCAGCTTAGTGGGGCCGGAGGGTTCGAACACTGAAGCTTTCTTT. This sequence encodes CASSLVGPEGSNTEAFF.